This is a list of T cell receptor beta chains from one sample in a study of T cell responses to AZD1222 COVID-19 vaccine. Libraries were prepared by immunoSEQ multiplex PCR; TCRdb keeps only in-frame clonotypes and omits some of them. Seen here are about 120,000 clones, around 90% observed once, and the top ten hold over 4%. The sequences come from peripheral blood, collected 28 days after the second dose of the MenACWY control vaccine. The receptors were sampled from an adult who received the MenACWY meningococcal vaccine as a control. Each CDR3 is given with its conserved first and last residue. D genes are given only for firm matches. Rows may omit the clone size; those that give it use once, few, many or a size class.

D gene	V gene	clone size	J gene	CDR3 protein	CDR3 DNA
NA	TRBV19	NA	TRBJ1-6	CASSMRSLSPLHF	TGTGCCAGTAGTATGAGGAGCCTTTCACCCCTCCACTTT
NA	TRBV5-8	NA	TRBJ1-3	CASSRPGTLGGNTIYF	TGTGCCAGCAGCCGGCCCGGGACGCTTGGTGGAAACACCATATATTTT
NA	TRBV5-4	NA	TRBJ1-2	CASSNDRTYGYTF	TGTGCCAGCAGCAACGACAGGACGTATGGCTACACCTTC
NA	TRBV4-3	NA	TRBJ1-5	CASSLTLSTNQPQHF	TGCGCCAGCAGCCTAACCCTCTCGACCAATCAGCCCCAGCATTTT
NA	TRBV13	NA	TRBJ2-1	CASSYRDPYNEQFF	TGTGCCAGCAGCTACCGGGACCCTTACAATGAGCAGTTCTTC
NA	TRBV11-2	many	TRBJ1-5	CASSRDRQTGQPQHF	TGTGCCAGCAGCCGGGATCGGCAAACGGGTCAGCCCCAGCATTTT
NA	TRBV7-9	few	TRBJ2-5	CASSLKGGPVKTQYF	TGTGCCAGCAGCTTAAAGGGGGGGCCGGTAAAGACCCAGTACTTC
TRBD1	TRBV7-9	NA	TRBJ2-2	CASSLGTGDTGELFF	TGTGCCAGCAGCTTGGGGACAGGAGACACCGGGGAGCTGTTTTTT
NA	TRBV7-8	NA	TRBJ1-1	CASSLGPRVVTEAFF	TGTGCCAGCAGCTTAGGTCCCAGGGTGGTCACTGAAGCTTTCTTT
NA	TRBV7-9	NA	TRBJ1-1	CASSPPGFPGAFF	TGTGCCAGCAGCCCCCCCGGGTTCCCGGGAGCTTTCTTT
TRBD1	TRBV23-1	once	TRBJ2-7	CASRNGTGGNWYEQYF	TGCGCCAGCAGGAATGGGACAGGGGGGAACTGGTACGAGCAGTACTTC
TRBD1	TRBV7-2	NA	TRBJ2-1	CASSLTGINYEQFF	TGTGCCAGCAGCTTGACAGGGATTAATTATGAGCAGTTCTTC
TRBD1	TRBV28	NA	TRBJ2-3	CASSAGGDLDTQYF	TGTGCCAGCAGTGCAGGGGGCGATCTAGATACGCAGTATTTT